This TCR beta chain emerged from a study of metastatic and nonmetastatic thyroid tumors. TCRdb called clones again from the PCR reads with MiXCR. The sample lists about 25,000 clones, approximately 20% occurring once. V lost 3 bases and J lost 4, with 9 bases in between. The CDR3 has 13 residues. Germline CDR1 and CDR2: MNHEY and SMNVEV (reference sequence). Until they underwent thyroid surgery, no patient had received any treatment. This clone was counted at least ten times. Additional DNA sequences in this sample encode the identical CDR3. This chain links TRBV27 with TRBJ1-1; no clear D gene. The sequencing sample was made of blood. This clonotype was obtained from a male donor with papillary thyroid cancer or a benign thyroid nodule (not recorded which). Some clones in this sample may be carry-over from other donors' samples. In DNA form, the CDR3 reads TGTGCCAGCAGTTTCAGCAGGTCCACTGAAGCTTTCTTT. Translating it yields CASSFSRSTEAFF.